This passage covers 26 T cell receptor beta chains from one sample sequenced in a study of control samples from healthy donors and cancer patients. The assay was immunoSEQ multiplex PCR, and TCRdb's table has in-frame clones only and misses some. The data contain about 100,000 clones, less than 90% of them singletons. Sequencing used blood. These receptors all come from a woman aged 45-65 years in good health.

The chain carries TRBV27 and TRBJ1-2; 9 bases match TRBD1. Germline V lookup: CDR1 MNHEY, CDR2 SMNVEV (reference sequence). With 2 bases clipped from V and 4 bases from J, the junction kept 8 bases outside the gene matches. The CDR3 has 16 residues. The CDR3 DNA reads as TGTGCCAGCAGTTTACAAGGGACAGGGTTTCGCTATGGCTACACCTTC. Translated, it gives CASSLQGTGFRYGYTF.

This clone was observed once. The CDR3 loop is CASSPWERRNNQPQHF. CDR3 DNA sequence: TGTGCCAGCAGCCCATGGGAACGACGGAACAATCAGCCCCAGCATTTT. The rearrangement links TRBV7-3 to TRBJ1-5; D ambiguous. The germline V gene encodes CDR1 SGHTA and CDR2 FQGTGA. V shed 5 bases and J shed 3 bases, with 17 bases lying between them. The CDR3 contains 16 residues.

This chain uses TRBV18 with TRBJ2-7; D perhaps matches TRBD2 (6 bases). Germline V gene lookup returns CDR1 KGHSH and CDR2 LQKENI. With 8 bases removed from V and 2 bases from J, the gap between germline ends came to 13 bases. The CDR3 length is 13 residues. Written as DNA, the CDR3 is TGTGCCAGCCGGGGGACTGCGGCCTACGAGCAGTACGTC. Its protein is CASRGTAAYEQYV.

CDR3 sequence (DNA): TGCGCCAGCAGCAGCAGGGGGCGTCAGATGAATGAAAAACTGTTTTTT. Residues: CASSSRGRQMNEKLFF. This rearrangement joins TRBV5-1 to TRBJ1-4; 8 bases are shared with TRBD1. J gave up 5 bases and V 4 bases, and 10 bases lay outside the gene matches. The CDR3 extends over 16 amino acids. Per germline, CDR1 SGHRS and CDR2 YFSETQ.

The chain combines TRBV11-3 with TRBJ2-5; either TRBD1 or TRBD2 may supply D (6 bases each). Germline V gene lookup returns CDR1 SGHNT and CDR2 YENEEA. This CDR3 has 14 amino acids. Trimming stripped 5 bases from V and 5 bases from J, with 15 bases between. CDR3 loop: CASSPGGEWETQYF. Here the CDR3 DNA reads TGTGCCAGCAGCCCCGGGGGCGAGTGGGAGACCCAGTACTTC.

This clone appeared a single time. This rearrangement joins TRBV27 to TRBJ2-5, with 8 bases fitting TRBD2. V was clipped by 4 bases and J by 5 bases; unmatched bases: 12. This CDR3 comprises 16 residues. Germline loops: CDR1 MNHEY, CDR2 SMNVEV (reference sequence). CDR3 sequence reads: CASSYLRGGPGETQYF. The CDR3 DNA reads TGTGCCAGCAGTTATCTTCGGGGGGGGCCGGGGGAGACCCAGTACTTC.

V and J are TRBV29-1 and TRBJ2-3, with TRBD2 matching over 11 bases. The CDR3 totals 15 residues. From germline, CDR1 is SQVTM and CDR2 ANQGSEA. The V gene end was trimmed by 4 bases and the J gene end by 4 bases; junction bases not matched to a gene: 7. The CDR3 loop reads CSVATSGSQADTQYF. The CDR3 DNA is TGCAGCGTTGCTACTAGCGGGAGCCAAGCAGATACGCAGTATTTT.

This clone occurred a few times. The chain has TRBV9 and TRBJ2-7; D may be TRBD1 or TRBD2 (7 bases each). CDR3 length: 19 residues. V lost 4 bases, J lost 1 base, and 27 bases lay in between. Germline V gene sequence: CDR1 SGDLS, CDR2 YYNGEE. This CDR3 is CASSSRPGQWGGRSYEQYF. DNA for the CDR3: TGTGCCAGCAGCTCGCGGCCGGGACAGTGGGGAGGGAGATCCTACGAGCAGTACTTC.

This chain links TRBV5-1 with TRBJ2-1; 10 bases are a match to TRBD2. The ends lost 1 base at V and 6 bases at J; junction bases unmatched: 7. The CDR3 loop spans 16 amino acids. CDR1 is SGHRS and CDR2 is YFSETQ in the germline V gene. The DNA of the CDR3 is TGCGCCAGCAGCTTGTCGGCTAGCGGGGGAATCAATGAGCAGTTCTTC. Translating gives CASSLSASGGINEQFF.

The chain joins TRBV19 to TRBJ2-4; D not resolved. V shed 3 bases and J shed 0 bases, with 9 bases lying between them. The CDR3 loop spans 15 amino acids. Germline V CDR1 and CDR2: LNHDA, SQIVND (reference sequence). The DNA for the CDR3 is TGTGCCAGTAGTATCTACACTTTAGCCAAAAACATTCAGTACTTC. This translates into CASSIYTLAKNIQYF.

The chain employs TRBV4-2 and TRBJ2-7, with D possibly being TRBD2 (5 bases). V was shortened by 0 bases and J by 3 bases, with 9 bases between the two germline ends. Germline values: CDR1 LGHNA, CDR2 YNFKEQ. The CDR3 contains 14 residues. In DNA, the CDR3 is TGTGCCAGCAGCCAAGATGAACTAGTCTACGAGCAGTACTTC. The encoded protein is CASSQDELVYEQYF.

V and J are TRBV25-1 and TRBJ1-2; D unclear. Germline V gives CDR1 MGHDK, CDR2 SYGVNS. There are 14 residues in the CDR3. The V end was cut by 2 bases, the J end by 3 bases, with 10 bases between. The CDR3 region has the DNA TGTGCCAGCAGTGAAAGGGCAGGACACTATGGCTACACCTTC. This codes for CASSERAGHYGYTF.

This rearrangement joins TRBV12-3 or TRBV12-4 to TRBJ1-1, with TRBD1 matching 7 bases. With 4 bases clipped from V and 5 bases from J, the junction kept 4 bases outside the gene matches. This CDR3 is built from 13 residues. CDR3 DNA sequence: TGTGCCAGCAGTTACAGGGGATTGACTGAAGCTTTCTTT. Its protein product is CASSYRGLTEAFF.

For the CDR3, the DNA is TGCGCCAGCAGCCAAGATCGATCGGACCGGTATACGCAGTATTTT. It yields the protein CASSQDRSDRYTQYF. The rearrangement joins TRBV4-3 to TRBJ2-3; no firm D call. Trimming took off 0 bases at V and 7 bases at J, with 14 bases between the two ends. The V gene's germline CDR1 is LGHNA and CDR2 YSLEER. CDR3 length equals 15 residues.

The rearrangement joins TRBV10-2 to TRBJ2-2; maybe TRBD1 (5 bases). CDR1 and CDR2 (germline): WSHSY, SAAADI. The germline V and J ends were trimmed by 2 bases and 5 bases, with 12 bases remaining between them. The CDR3 covers 15 residues. In DNA form, the CDR3 reads TGCGCCAGCAGTGAGGGCCAGGGTGGGACCGGGGAGCTGTTTTTT. Protein: CASSEGQGGTGELFF.

The chain combines TRBV4-1 with TRBJ2-1; D possibly uses TRBD1 or TRBD2 (5 bases each). The CDR3 extends over 17 amino acids. Trimming shortened V by 3 bases and J by 8 bases, and 23 bases separated the two germline ends. The germline gives CDR1 MGHRA, CDR2 YSYEKL. The CDR3 protein is CASSHGTWLVRGYEQFF. DNA of the CDR3: TGCGCCAGCAGCCATGGGACCTGGTTGGTCCGAGGCTATGAGCAGTTCTTC.

This chain links TRBV11-3 with TRBJ2-1; 7 bases agree with TRBD2. J lost 9 bases, V lost 4 bases, and 3 bases had no gene match. Germline V gene sequence: CDR1 SGHNT, CDR2 YENEEA. CDR3 size: 12 residues. CDR3 protein: CASSSTSFEQFF. In DNA, the CDR3 is TGTGCCAGCAGCTCGACTAGCTTTGAGCAGTTCTTC.

The genes are TRBV4-1 and TRBJ1-1; 9 nucleotides match TRBD1. In germline, CDR1 is MGHRA, CDR2 YSYEKL. The CDR3 is made up of 15 amino acids. The V and J ends lost 4 bases and 4 bases, in that order; junction bases with no gene match: 7. The CDR3 loop reads CASSPWTGEGTEAFF. In nucleotides, the CDR3 is TGCGCCAGCAGCCCTTGGACAGGGGAGGGCACTGAAGCTTTCTTT.

This clone has a single count. The chain has TRBV6-1 and TRBJ1-2; 7 nucleotides align to TRBD1. The CDR3 is 13 amino acids. The trim removed 3 bases at V and 2 bases at J, leaving 0 bases unmatched. Germline loops: CDR1 MNHNS, CDR2 SASEGT. Written as DNA, the CDR3 is TGTGCCAGCAGTGAGGGACAGAACTATGGCTACACCTTC. Translating gives CASSEGQNYGYTF.

The V call is TRBV27, the J call TRBJ1-5; TRBD1 is a possible D gene (6 bases). Germline lookup yields CDR1 MNHEY and CDR2 SMNVEV (reference sequence). The CDR3 covers 15 residues. Trimming stripped 6 bases from V and 0 bases from J, with 12 bases between. In DNA, the CDR3 is TGTGCCAGCAGAACAGGGACGTATAGCAATCAGCCCCAGCATTTT. Its translation: CASRTGTYSNQPQHF.

This chain joins TRBV19 and TRBJ1-1; D call uncertain. Germline loops: CDR1 LNHDA, CDR2 SQIVND (reference sequence). The CDR3 loop spans 12 amino acids. V lost 7 bases to trimming and J lost 4 bases, with 10 bases between them. The CDR3 region has the DNA TGTGCCAGTATTAGGCCTCCCACTGAAGCTTTCTTT. Amino acids: CASIRPPTEAFF.

The gene calls are TRBV6-6 and TRBJ2-2, with TRBD2 matching 11 bases. V lost 3 bases to trimming and J lost 8 bases; unmatched junction nucleotides: 8. CDR1 and CDR2 (germline): MNHNY, SVGAGI (reference sequence). CDR3 length: 16 residues. CDR3 sequence reads: CASSYIAGGPAGELFF. The DNA for the CDR3 is TGTGCCAGCAGTTATATAGCGGGAGGGCCGGCAGGGGAGCTGTTTTTT.

The chain combines TRBV18 with TRBJ2-5; TRBD1 matches 7 bases. Germline CDR1 KGHSH, CDR2 LQKENI. V was clipped by 3 bases and J by 3 bases; unmatched bases: 10. There are 16 residues in the CDR3. The CDR3, as DNA: TGTGCCAGCTCACCGCCGGGACAGAGATCCAAAGAGACCCAGTACTTC. Amino acid sequence: CASSPPGQRSKETQYF. Looking up the rest from reference TRBV18 and TRBJ2-5 gives the full variable domain: NAGVMQNPRHLVRRRGQEARLRCSPMKGHSHVYWYRQLPEEGLKFMVYLQKENIIDESGMPKERFSAEFPKEGPSILRIQQVVRGDSAAYFCASSPPGQRSKETQYFGPGTRLLVL.

This sequence joins TRBV21-1 and TRBJ2-3; the table's D call TRBD1 went unverified against the DNA. TRBV21-1 is deemed a pseudogene. The length of the CDR3 is 15 residues. In DNA form, the CDR3 reads TGTGCCAGCAGCAAAGGGGGGCGCGACACAGATACGCAGTATTTT. Its translation is CASSKGGRDTDTQYF.

This chain connects TRBV9 to TRBJ1-2; D perhaps matches TRBD1 (5 bases). Trimming left V 0 bases short and J 0 bases short, with 24 bases between. The CDR3 length is 20 residues. Germline lookup yields CDR1 SGDLS and CDR2 YYNGEE. CDR3 residues: CASSVVRGGTSIYTNYGYTF. DNA of the CDR3: TGTGCCAGCAGCGTAGTTCGAGGTGGGACCTCTATTTATACTAACTATGGCTACACCTTC.

The chain links TRBV11-2 to TRBJ2-7; tentative D call: TRBD1 (6 bases). This CDR3 comprises 15 residues. With 2 bases removed from V and 3 bases from J, the gap between germline ends came to 14 bases. The germline V gene encodes CDR1 SGHAT and CDR2 FQNNGV. In DNA, the CDR3 is TGTGCCAGCAGCTTATACGACAGGAGTCACTACGAGCAGTACTTC. This sequence encodes CASSLYDRSHYEQYF. Filled out from reference TRBV11-2 and TRBJ2-7, the complete variable domain reads EAGVAQSPRYKIIEKRQSVAFWCNPISGHATLYWYQQILGQGPKLLIQFQNNGVVDDSQLPKDRFSAERLKGVDSTLKIQPAKLEDSAVYLCASSLYDRSHYEQYFGPGTRLTVT.